Each of the 21 T cell receptor beta chains below was sequenced from the same sample in a study of sequential checkpoint blockade in melanoma. Measured with immunoSEQ multiplex PCR; TCRdb has only the in-frame clones, and not every one. The top ten hold roughly 12% of the sample, which has 40,000 or so clones, about nine tenths seen once. As to treatment: randomized to nivolumab then ipilimumab (arm A) or the reverse (arm B). The sample in question was CD8+ T cells sorted from blood (inferred from file names), obtained from a patient given nivolumab and ipilimumab in sequence. These receptors originate from a human donor with melanoma.

J is TRBJ1-2 and V is TRBV7-9, with a tentative D call TRBD1 (5 bases). The CDR3 length is 12 residues. V was cut by 5 bases and J by 8 bases, with 12 bases left in between. Looked up from germline, CDR1 is SEHNR and CDR2 is FQNEAQ (reference sequence). CDR3 nucleotide sequence: TGTGCCAGCAGCCCTCAGGGTTGGGGCTACACCTTC. It specifies CASSPQGWGYTF.

This sequence joins TRBV19 and TRBJ1-6, with D possibly being TRBD1 (5 bases). CDR3 length: 15 residues. CDR1 and CDR2 (germline): LNHDA, SQIVND (reference sequence). The germline V and J ends were trimmed by 4 bases and 7 bases, with 14 bases remaining between them. The CDR3 DNA reads as TGTGCCAGTAGTAGCCTCGAAAGGGGCAATTCACCCCTCCACTTT. This sequence encodes CASSSLERGNSPLHF.

The CDR3 loop reads CASRTLAGGGTGELFF. The CDR3 region has the DNA TGTGCCAGCCGCACCCTAGCGGGAGGCGGTACCGGGGAGCTGTTTTTT. The chain has TRBV27 and TRBJ2-2, with TRBD2 identical over 11 bases. This CDR3 has 16 residues. Germline CDR1 reads MNHEY; CDR2 reads SMNVEV (reference sequence). Trimming removed 8 bases from V and 5 bases from J; junction bases left unmatched: 10.

The V and J genes are TRBV10-1 and TRBJ2-2; 11 nucleotides align to TRBD2. Germline assignment: CDR1 WNHNN and CDR2 SYGVQD (reference sequence). The CDR3 spans 17 residues. V shed 10 bases and J 7 bases; nucleotides not matched to a gene: 17. CDR3 sequence reads: CATGTSGTYHTIGELFF. The CDR3 DNA reads TGCGCCACCGGGACTAGCGGAACATACCACACAATCGGGGAGCTGTTTTTT.

The CDR3 DNA reads as TGCGCCAGCAGCCAAGATTTCAGGGCGGTTTACGGCTACACCTTC. It codes for CASSQDFRAVYGYTF. The J gene is TRBJ1-2, the V gene TRBV4-3, with D tentatively TRBD1 (5 bases). CDR1 and CDR2 from the germline V gene are LGHNA and YSLEER. The V gene lost 0 bases and the J gene lost 8 bases, with 16 bases spanning the gap. The CDR3 contains 15 residues.

This clone has a handful of counts. V usage is TRBV10-1 and J usage is TRBJ1-1; D remains ambiguous. The V gene's germline CDR1 is WNHNN and CDR2 SYGVQD (reference sequence). The CDR3 has 14 residues. Trimming took 6 bases from V and 5 from J, leaving 16 bases between them. The CDR3 here is CASSSDGISTEAFF. The CDR3 nucleotides read TGCGCCAGCAGCTCCGACGGGATCTCGACTGAAGCTTTCTTT.

V usage is TRBV29-1 and J usage is TRBJ2-1; 7 bases map to TRBD1. Germline lookup yields CDR1 SQVTM and CDR2 ANQGSEA. With 2 bases clipped from V and 6 bases from J, the junction kept 7 bases outside the gene matches. The CDR3 length is 14 residues. The CDR3 protein is CSVEMRGQINEQFF. Written as DNA, the CDR3 is TGCAGCGTTGAAATGAGGGGACAGATCAATGAGCAGTTCTTC.

This clone was counted a single time. This chain uses TRBV5-4 with TRBJ2-1; 13 bases align to TRBD2. Germline loops: CDR1 SGHNT, CDR2 YYREEE (reference sequence). The J segment lost 8 bases and the V segment lost 4 bases, leaving 9 bases of the junction unmatched. The CDR3 is 16 amino acids. CDR3 protein: CASSVGLAGLVDEQFF. CDR3 bases: TGTGCCAGCAGCGTGGGACTAGCGGGATTGGTGGATGAGCAGTTCTTC. The whole variable domain, remainder taken from reference TRBV5-4 and TRBJ2-1, is ETGVTQSPTHLIKTRGQQVTLRCSSQSGHNTVSWYQQALGQGPQFIFQYYREEENGRGNFPPRFSGLQFPNYSSELNVNALELDDSALYLCASSVGLAGLVDEQFFGPGTRLTVL.

This sequence joins TRBV19 and TRBJ1-1; 7 nucleotides line up with TRBD1. The CDR3 spans 13 residues. Trimming cost V 3 bases and J 5 bases; bases outside gene matches: 3. Germline V lookup: CDR1 LNHDA, CDR2 SQIVND (reference sequence). CDR3 amino acids: CASSITGVTEAFF. The CDR3 DNA follows: TGTGCCAGTAGTATCACAGGGGTTACTGAAGCTTTCTTT.

This clone was found once. The chain employs TRBV27 and TRBJ1-2, with D unresolved. Germline CDR1 reads MNHEY; CDR2 reads SMNVEV (reference sequence). CDR3 length equals 13 residues. The V end lost 6 bases, the J end lost 4 bases, and 12 bases lay between the germline ends. In DNA form, the CDR3 reads TGTGCCAGCAGCCTGGGAGGGAGCTATGGCTACACCTTC. Encoded protein: CASSLGGSYGYTF.

This clone was recorded a few times. This CDR3 is CASSLYGGRADEQFF. DNA of the CDR3: TGTGCCAGCAGCTTATATGGCGGGAGGGCAGATGAGCAGTTCTTC. The chain joins TRBV7-3 to TRBJ2-1; 9 nucleotides align to TRBD2. With 2 bases clipped from V and 8 bases from J, the junction kept 7 bases outside the gene matches. The CDR3 covers 15 residues. Germline V gene data show CDR1 as SGHTA and CDR2 as FQGTGA.

V gene TRBV2 combines with J gene TRBJ2-7, with TRBD1 identical over 7 bases. The CDR3 is 15 amino acids. CDR1 SNHLY and CDR2 FYNNEI come from the germline V gene. V lost 6 bases, J lost 5 bases, and 13 bases stayed unmatched. The CDR3 is CASSHPRDSPNEQYV. CDR3 DNA sequence: TGTGCCAGCAGCCACCCCCGGGACAGTCCCAACGAGCAGTACGTC.

This rearrangement joins TRBV5-6 to TRBJ1-4, with 7 bases lining up with TRBD1. Trimming removed 0 bases from V and 5 bases from J; junction bases left unmatched: 10. Germline CDR1 reads SGHDT; CDR2 reads YYEEEE. The CDR3 contains 17 residues. The CDR3 reads CASSLGALGQKNEKLFF. As DNA, the CDR3 is TGTGCCAGCAGCTTGGGGGCCCTGGGACAGAAAAATGAAAAACTGTTTTTT.

CDR3 sequence: CASSMAWLDNEQFF. The CDR3 DNA follows: TGTGCCAGTAGTATGGCCTGGCTCGACAATGAGCAGTTCTTC. The V and J genes are TRBV19 and TRBJ2-1; D gene unclear. The V gene's germline CDR1 is LNHDA and CDR2 SQIVND (reference sequence). Trimming pared 3 bases from V and 5 bases from J, leaving 11 bases between. The CDR3 has 14 amino acids.

The gene calls are TRBV5-1 and TRBJ1-2; D might be TRBD1 (5 bases). The CDR3 consists of 13 residues. Per the germline V gene, CDR1 is SGHRS and CDR2 is YFSETQ. The CDR3 sequence is CASRQTPGDGYTF. The DNA of the CDR3 is TGCGCTAGTCGACAGACCCCAGGCGATGGCTACACCTTC.

This clone was seen a handful of times. This sequence joins TRBV18 and TRBJ2-7, with D tentatively TRBD2 (6 bases). The CDR3 runs to 15 residues. Germline assignment: CDR1 KGHSH and CDR2 LQKENI. V shed 2 bases and J shed 3 bases, with 14 bases lying between them. CDR3 amino acids: CASSPGLARDYEQYF. The CDR3, as DNA: TGTGCCAGCTCACCAGGGCTAGCGAGGGACTACGAGCAGTACTTC.

Details on this clone: Other DNA sequences from this sample encode an identical CDR3 as well. The chain is built from TRBV4-1 and TRBJ2-2, with 10 bases lining up with TRBD1. Losses at the gene ends were 4 bases for V and 5 bases for J; bases not matched to a gene: 7. The CDR3 has 16 amino acids. CDR1 is MGHRA and CDR2 is YSYEKL in the germline V gene. The CDR3 sequence is CASSLRQGARTGELFF. As DNA, the CDR3 is TGCGCCAGCAGCCTTCGACAGGGGGCGCGAACCGGGGAGCTGTTTTTT.

This rearrangement joins TRBV2 to TRBJ1-5, with a weak D call TRBD1 (5 bases). CDR3 length: 13 residues. With 6 bases removed from V and 2 bases from J, the gap between germline ends came to 8 bases. Germline CDR1 reads SNHLY; CDR2 reads FYNNEI. The chain's CDR3 is CASRGEGNQPQHF. CDR3 DNA sequence: TGTGCCAGCAGAGGGGAGGGCAATCAGCCCCAGCATTTT.

This chain uses TRBV15 with TRBJ2-5; 7 bases fit TRBD1. This CDR3 has 14 residues. The V segment lost 8 bases and the J segment 2 bases; nucleotides outside the gene matches: 8. Germline CDR1 reads LNHNV; CDR2 reads YYDKDF (reference sequence). CDR3 DNA: TGTGCCACCGGACAGGAAAATGAACAAGAGACCCAGTACTTC. Encoded protein: CATGQENEQETQYF.

The rearrangement joins TRBV5-6 to TRBJ1-1, with D maybe TRBD1 (5 bases). Trimming removed 7 bases at V and 4 bases at J, with 14 bases between. Looked up from germline, CDR1 is SGHDT and CDR2 is YYEEEE. The CDR3 covers 13 residues. CDR3 sequence: CASLDWGGTEAFF. In nucleotides, the CDR3 is TGTGCCAGCCTGGATTGGGGGGGCACTGAAGCTTTCTTT.

The rearrangement joins TRBV28 to TRBJ2-5; TRBD1 aligns across 11 bases. Trimming cost V 6 bases and J 5 bases; bases outside gene matches: 23. Germline V gene data show CDR1 as MDHEN and CDR2 as SYDVKM. This CDR3 has 20 amino acids. The DNA of the CDR3 is TGTGCCAGCAGCTCACAATTCGTGGGACAGGGGGTGTATCAAGTGGAGACCCAGTACTTC. It translates to CASSSQFVGQGVYQVETQYF.